These T cell receptor beta chains were read from a single sample in a study of brain metastases from non-small cell lung cancer. Some clones are missing from TCRdb's copy, which holds only in-frame ones; the method was immunoSEQ multiplex PCR. In the table there are some 3,000 clones, around 81% of which are singletons. Sample: tissue from a brain metastasis. The receptors were gathered from a donor at least 40 years old with non-small cell lung cancer. Both conserved end residues are part of each CDR3. Each record gives: D gene, V gene, CDR3 protein. A D gene is named only where the DNA matches it firmly.

NA TRBV24-1 CATMAASNEQFF
NA TRBV6-4 CASSAGAKTEAFF
NA TRBV12-3/TRBV12-4 CASSLGFNEKLFF
TRBD2 TRBV30 CAWSVGSGETDTQYF
NA TRBV12-3/TRBV12-4 CASSLVQRTEAFF
NA TRBV15 CATSSRGETEAFF
NA TRBV28 CASGLRGTEAFF
NA TRBV7-9 CASSGQGDVNEKLFF
TRBD1 TRBV28 CASRTGTGDKYGYTF
NA TRBV3-1/TRBV3-2 CASSQDLAGQTGNTIYF
TRBD1 TRBV19 CASRTGPENTEAFF
NA TRBV30 CAWSSWSRATHEQYF
NA TRBV7-3 CASSLRGIGNTEAFF
TRBD1 TRBV7-9 CASSSGTGSWYGYTF
NA TRBV18 CASSPDTTRAWGSPLHF
NA TRBV2 CASLLRDLYQGGNEQFF
NA TRBV12-3/TRBV12-4 CASSLSRRDGYTF
TRBD2 TRBV2 CAGTPGLAGVGTQYF
TRBD2 TRBV18 CASSPQKASGRAYEQYF
TRBD1 TRBV5-1 CASSFGPDRDTEAFF
NA TRBV18 CASSPPIPDFSGSYNEQFF
TRBD1 TRBV18 CASSQGQSSYEQYF
TRBD1 TRBV3-1/TRBV3-2 CASSSSTGGYETQYF
NA TRBV28 CASSSEFLFYGYTF
NA TRBV10-2 CASYRAPGGLTEAFF
TRBD2 TRBV6-4 CASSDSGTSGADTQYF
TRBD2 TRBV5-8 CASRSGSSYEQYF
TRBD1 TRBV6-5 CASSRTGNGQETQYF
NA TRBV28 CASRPPGYSGANVLTF
NA TRBV20-1 CSSTRDNEQFF
NA TRBV10-2 CASSEPEQGFHSYTF
NA TRBV7-9 CASSQAPSATDTQYF
TRBD2 TRBV5-6 CVSSLVAGGYEQYF
TRBD2 TRBV7-8 CASSLLLAGTGELFF
TRBD1 TRBV7-2 CASSPLGTANSGANVLTF
TRBD1 TRBV5-4 CASRQTGSYEQYF
TRBD2 TRBV5-1 CASSLRTSGAYTGELFF
NA TRBV6-2/TRBV6-3 CASSNRQRAYNEQFF
TRBD1 TRBV28 CASSLLRQGNGYTF
NA TRBV2 CASSEDKGLNQPQHF
NA TRBV11-2 CASSLTETNTEAFF
NA TRBV5-4 CASSRGGEGSMNTEAFF
NA TRBV6-4 CASSDQRNTEAFF
TRBD1 TRBV29-1 CSVLFGWTGGPLGEKLFF
TRBD1 TRBV5-8 CASSLGQGSNQPQHF
NA TRBV18 CASSPQGAEFTEAFF
NA TRBV14 CASSRGAYEQYF
NA TRBV3-1/TRBV3-2 CASSSWCPTIRTEAFF
NA TRBV9 CASSLRGVTNEKLFF
NA TRBV3-1/TRBV3-2 CASSQSRGGTEAFF
NA TRBV12-2 CASRLAPDEWYTEAFF
TRBD1 TRBV9 CASSPGGFSEAFF
TRBD1 TRBV19 CASRQGVKYGYTF
NA TRBV7-6 CASSLVGGATGELFF
NA TRBV27 CASSPVDGGEKLFF
TRBD2 TRBV6-1 CASSEAGGGDETQYF